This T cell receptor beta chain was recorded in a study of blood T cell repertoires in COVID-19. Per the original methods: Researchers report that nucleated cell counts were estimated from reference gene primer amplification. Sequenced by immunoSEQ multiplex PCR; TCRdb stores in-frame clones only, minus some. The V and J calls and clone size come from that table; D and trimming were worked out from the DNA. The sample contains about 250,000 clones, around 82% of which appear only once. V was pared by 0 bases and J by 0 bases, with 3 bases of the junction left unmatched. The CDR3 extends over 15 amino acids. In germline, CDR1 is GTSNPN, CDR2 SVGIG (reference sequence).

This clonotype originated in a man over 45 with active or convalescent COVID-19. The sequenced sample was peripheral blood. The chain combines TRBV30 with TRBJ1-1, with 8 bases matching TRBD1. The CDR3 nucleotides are TGTGCCTGGAGTGTGACAGGGGCCATGAACACTGAAGCTTTCTTT. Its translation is CAWSVTGAMNTEAFF.